This TCR beta chain stems from a study of response to subunit inactivated influenza vaccine. CDR3 length equals 14 residues. V was cut by 3 bases and J by 8 bases, with 13 bases left in between. TCRdb reanalysed the RT-PCR reads using MiXCR and keeps one entry per CDR3 protein. The sample comprises 150,000 to 200,000 distinct CDR3 sequences, 12% of which are singletons, and 25% to 30% rests with the top ten. The same sample was also used in a study of T cells expressing NK-cell markers. That report notes: Libraries used 5'RACE template switching adding universal primer site and UMIs. Sorted CD3+CD56-NKG2C+, CD3+CD56+NKG2C- and CD3+CD56+NKG2C+ T cells were the source of the TCR beta repertoires.

V is TRBV12-3 or TRBV12-4 and J is TRBJ1-4, with a weak D call TRBD1 (6 bases). This clonotype was sampled from a man aged 45-65 years who received an inactivated influenza vaccine. The input for sequencing was CD8+ T cells sorted from PBMCs, taken 11 to 12 days after vaccination. The CDR3 spells CASSFLGAGEKLFF. The CDR3, as DNA: TGTGCCAGCAGTTTTTTGGGGGCGGGGGAAAAACTGTTTTTT.